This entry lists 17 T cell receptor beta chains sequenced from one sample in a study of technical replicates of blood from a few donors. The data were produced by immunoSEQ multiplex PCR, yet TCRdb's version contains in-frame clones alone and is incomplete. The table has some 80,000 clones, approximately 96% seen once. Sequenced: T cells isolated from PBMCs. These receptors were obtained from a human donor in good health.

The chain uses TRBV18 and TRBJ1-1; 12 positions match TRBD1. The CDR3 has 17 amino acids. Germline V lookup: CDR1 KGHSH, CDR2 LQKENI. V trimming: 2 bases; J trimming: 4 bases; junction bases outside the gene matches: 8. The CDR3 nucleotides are TGTGCCAGCTCACCATGGGACAGGGGGCGTGTGGGCACTGAAGCTTTCTTT. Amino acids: CASSPWDRGRVGTEAFF. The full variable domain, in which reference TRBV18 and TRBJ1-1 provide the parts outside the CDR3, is NAGVMQNPRHLVRRRGQEARLRCSPMKGHSHVYWYRQLPEEGLKFMVYLQKENIIDESGMPKERFSAEFPKEGPSILRIQQVVRGDSAAYFCASSPWDRGRVGTEAFFGQGTRLTVV.

The chain's CDR3 is CASSPTGVIAGNTIYF. In nucleotides, the CDR3 is TGTGCCAGCAGCCCTACAGGGGTTATCGCCGGAAACACCATATATTTT. The chain recombines TRBV9 with TRBJ1-3; the match to TRBD1 covers 7 bases. J was trimmed by 4 bases and V by 4 bases; bases with no gene match: 11. Germline V gives CDR1 SGDLS, CDR2 YYNGEE. This CDR3 spans 16 amino acids.

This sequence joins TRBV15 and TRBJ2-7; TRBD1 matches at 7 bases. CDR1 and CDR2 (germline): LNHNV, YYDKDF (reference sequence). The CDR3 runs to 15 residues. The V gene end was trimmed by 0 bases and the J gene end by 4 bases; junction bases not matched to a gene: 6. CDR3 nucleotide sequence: TGTGCCACCAGCAGAGATTTTGGACAGGTATACGAGCAGTACTTC. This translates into CATSRDFGQVYEQYF. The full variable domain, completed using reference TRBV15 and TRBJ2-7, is DAMVIQNPRYQVTQFGKPVTLSCSQTLNHNVMYWYQQKSSQAPKLLFHYYDKDFNNEADTPDNFQSRRPNTSFCFLDIRSPGLGDTAMYLCATSRDFGQVYEQYFGPGTRLTVT.

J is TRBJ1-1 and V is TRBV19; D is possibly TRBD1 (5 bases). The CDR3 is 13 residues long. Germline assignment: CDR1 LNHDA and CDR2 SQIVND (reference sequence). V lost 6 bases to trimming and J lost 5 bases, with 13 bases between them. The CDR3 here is CASRAQGGTEAFF. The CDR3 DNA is TGTGCCAGTAGAGCCCAGGGAGGTACTGAAGCTTTCTTT.

The DNA for the CDR3 is TGTGCCAGCTCACCGACGGGGGGCCCGAACACTGAAGCTTTCTTT. This codes for CASSPTGGPNTEAFF. The rearrangement joins TRBV18 to TRBJ1-1; maybe TRBD1 (6 bases). Germline V gene data show CDR1 as KGHSH and CDR2 as LQKENI. Trimming shortened V by 3 bases and J by 1 base, and 12 bases separated the two germline ends. The CDR3 is 15 residues long.

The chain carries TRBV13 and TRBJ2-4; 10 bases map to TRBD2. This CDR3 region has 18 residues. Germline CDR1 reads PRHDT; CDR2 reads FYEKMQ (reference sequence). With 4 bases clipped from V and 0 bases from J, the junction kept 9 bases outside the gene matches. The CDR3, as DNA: TGTGCCAGCAGCTACCCTCTAGCGGGGGCTCTAGCCAAAAACATTCAGTACTTC. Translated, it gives CASSYPLAGALAKNIQYF.

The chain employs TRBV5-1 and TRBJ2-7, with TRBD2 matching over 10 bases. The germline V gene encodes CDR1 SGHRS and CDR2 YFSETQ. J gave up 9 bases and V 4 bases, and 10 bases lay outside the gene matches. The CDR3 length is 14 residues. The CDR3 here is CASSPGLAGAAQYF. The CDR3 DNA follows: TGCGCCAGCAGCCCCGGCCTAGCGGGAGCCGCGCAGTACTTC.

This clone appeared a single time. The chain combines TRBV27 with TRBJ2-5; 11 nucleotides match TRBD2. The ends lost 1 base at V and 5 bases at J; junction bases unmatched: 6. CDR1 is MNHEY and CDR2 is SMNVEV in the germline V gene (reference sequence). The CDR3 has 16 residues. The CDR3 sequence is CASSLLLAGGPETQYF. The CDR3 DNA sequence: TGTGCCAGCAGTTTATTATTAGCGGGAGGGCCCGAGACCCAGTACTTC.

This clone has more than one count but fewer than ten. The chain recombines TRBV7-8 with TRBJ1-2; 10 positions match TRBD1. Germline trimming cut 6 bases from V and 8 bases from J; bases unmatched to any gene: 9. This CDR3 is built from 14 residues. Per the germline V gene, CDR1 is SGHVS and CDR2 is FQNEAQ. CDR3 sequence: CASSSGTGASGYTF. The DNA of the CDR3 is TGTGCCAGCAGTTCCGGGACAGGGGCGTCCGGCTACACCTTC.

CDR3 nucleotides: TGTGCCAGCAGTGAAGAAGACATCATCGTCGGCTACGAGCAGTACTTC. Amino acid sequence: CASSEEDIIVGYEQYF. The chain combines TRBV25-1 with TRBJ2-7, with no clear D. This CDR3 has 16 residues. V gave up 2 bases and J gave up 3 bases, with 17 bases separating them. Germline loops: CDR1 MGHDK, CDR2 SYGVNS.

The CDR3 nucleotides are TGTGCCAGCAGTTTAGGGCAGGGGGTGGCAGATACGCAGTATTTT. It yields the protein CASSLGQGVADTQYF. V is TRBV28 and J is TRBJ2-3; TRBD1 matches 7 bases. This CDR3 region has 15 residues. The germline V gene has CDR1 MDHEN and CDR2 SYDVKM. Trimming cost V 2 bases and J 4 bases; bases outside gene matches: 6.

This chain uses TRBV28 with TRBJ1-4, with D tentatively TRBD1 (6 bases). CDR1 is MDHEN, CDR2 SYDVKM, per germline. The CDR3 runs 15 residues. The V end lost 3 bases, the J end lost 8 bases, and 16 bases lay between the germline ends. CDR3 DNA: TGTGCCAGCAGTTTTTCGGCAGGGAGGGGGGAAAAACTGTTTTTT. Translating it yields CASSFSAGRGEKLFF.

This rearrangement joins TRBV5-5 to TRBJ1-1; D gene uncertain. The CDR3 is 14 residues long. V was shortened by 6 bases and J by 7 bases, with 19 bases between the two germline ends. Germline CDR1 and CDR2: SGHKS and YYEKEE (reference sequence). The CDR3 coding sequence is TGTGCCAGCACCATTAGGACTGCAACACTTGAAGCTTTCTTT. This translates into CASTIRTATLEAFF.

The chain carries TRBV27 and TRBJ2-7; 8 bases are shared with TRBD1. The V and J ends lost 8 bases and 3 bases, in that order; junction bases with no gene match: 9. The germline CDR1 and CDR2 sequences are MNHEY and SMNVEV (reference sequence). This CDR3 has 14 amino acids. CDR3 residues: CASGQGVLNYEQYF. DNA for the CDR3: TGTGCCAGCGGACAGGGAGTCCTAAACTACGAGCAGTACTTC.

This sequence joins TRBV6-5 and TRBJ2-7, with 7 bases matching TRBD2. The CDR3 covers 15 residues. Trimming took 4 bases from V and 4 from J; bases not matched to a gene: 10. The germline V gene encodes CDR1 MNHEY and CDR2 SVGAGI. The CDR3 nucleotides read TGTGCCAGCAGTTGGGGGAGGCTAGCGGCTTACGAGCAGTACTTC. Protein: CASSWGRLAAYEQYF.

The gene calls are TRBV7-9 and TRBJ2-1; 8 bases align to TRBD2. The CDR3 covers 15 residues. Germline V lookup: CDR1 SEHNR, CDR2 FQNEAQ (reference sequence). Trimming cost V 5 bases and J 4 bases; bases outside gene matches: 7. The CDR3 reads CASSHSGSEYNEQFF. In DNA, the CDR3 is TGTGCCAGCAGCCACAGCGGGAGCGAGTACAATGAGCAGTTCTTC. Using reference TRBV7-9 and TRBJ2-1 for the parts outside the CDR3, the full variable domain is DTGVSQNPRHKITKRGQNVTFRCDPISEHNRLYWYRQTLGQGPEFLTYFQNEAQLEKSRLLSDRFSAERPKGSFSTLEIQRTEQGDSAMYLCASSHSGSEYNEQFFGPGTRLTVL.

The CDR3 sequence: CASSQGLAGFYEQFF. The CDR3 DNA sequence: TGTGCCAGTAGTCAGGGACTAGCGGGATTTTATGAGCAGTTCTTC. This chain connects TRBV19 to TRBJ2-1; TRBD2 matches at 13 bases. With V trimmed by 5 bases and J by 8 bases, 6 bases remained unmatched. The CDR3 covers 15 residues. Germline V gene data show CDR1 as LNHDA and CDR2 as SQIVND (reference sequence).